Reported below is one T cell receptor (beta chain). The CDR3 runs 14 residues. The germline V gene has CDR1 SGHRS and CDR2 YFSETQ. With 0 bases clipped from V and 1 base from J, the junction kept 0 bases outside the gene matches. The source of the sample is a study of blood T cell repertoires in COVID-19. The wider study: Spain, Italy and the United States supplied samples that represented acute and convalescent COVID-19.

Study processing details: Scientists estimated how many nucleated cells there were by amplifying reference gene primers. Profiled with immunoSEQ multiplex PCR; TCRdb holds only in-frame clones, not every one. The DNA gave D and trimming, while V, J and clone size come from that table. Among 88,000 or so clones, 80% to 90% were seen once, and the ten largest hold 1% to 1.5%. This TCR was sampled from a woman aged 45-65 years with acute COVID-19. The sequencing sample was made of PBMCs or T cells enriched from blood (not recorded which). The genes are TRBV5-1 and TRBJ1-1; 7 positions match TRBD1. CDR3 nucleotide sequence: TGCGCCAGCAGCTTGGACAGGGGGAACACTGAAGCTTTCTTT. Translating it yields CASSLDRGNTEAFF.